The 6 T cell receptor beta chains given below trace back to one sample, sequenced in a study of T-cell reconstitution after alpha-beta-depleted transplantation in children. During its preparation, the TCRbeta library received unique molecular identifiers. TCRdb re-called the PCR reads through MiXCR, storing one row per CDR3 protein. The sample shows about 640,000 distinct CDR3 sequences, approximately 16% of them seen only once. The source was PBMCs from the stem cell graft donor, collected from the stem cell graft. These receptors came from a human donor who donated a stem cell graft to a child with acute myeloid leukemia.

This chain connects TRBV5-1 to TRBJ1-1, with D possibly TRBD1 on 5 matching bases. Trimming pared 0 bases from V and 1 base from J, leaving 10 bases between. The CDR3 covers 15 residues. The germline V gene has CDR1 SGHRS and CDR2 YFSETQ. CDR3 amino acids: CASSLEWQGNTEAFF. The CDR3 DNA sequence: TGCGCCAGCAGCTTGGAATGGCAGGGGAACACTGAAGCTTTCTTT.

This clonotype occurred a few times. This CDR3 reads CASSLVQGDVETQYF. In DNA, the CDR3 is TGCGCCAGCAGCTTGGTACAGGGGGATGTTGAGACCCAGTACTTC. The rearrangement uses TRBV5-1 and TRBJ2-5; the match to TRBD1 covers 8 bases. Germline V gives CDR1 SGHRS, CDR2 YFSETQ. Trimming cost V 0 bases and J 5 bases; bases outside gene matches: 6. The CDR3 is 15 amino acids.

This clonotype came up many times. The gene calls are TRBV29-1 and TRBJ1-1, with 10 positions matching TRBD1. Germline V CDR1 and CDR2: SQVTM, ANQGSEA. This CDR3 has 12 amino acids. V was pared by 7 bases and J by 5 bases, with 4 bases of the junction left unmatched. Written as DNA, the CDR3 is TGCAGCGGGGACAGGGGCACGACTGAAGCTTTCTTT. This translates into CSGDRGTTEAFF.

This clonotype appeared many times. The genes are TRBV20-1 and TRBJ2-1; the D gene is possibly TRBD2 (7 bases). V shed 0 bases and J shed 12 bases, with 24 bases lying between them. CDR1 is DFQATT and CDR2 is SNEGSKA in the germline V gene (reference sequence). The CDR3 is made up of 16 amino acids. The CDR3 protein is CSARDGGGLLSMGQFF. In nucleotides, the CDR3 is TGCAGTGCTAGAGATGGGGGGGGGCTCCTATCGATGGGGCAGTTCTTC.

This clonotype was counted once. Here the CDR3 omits its conserved ending phenylalanine or tryptophan, so a read error is the likely source. V usage is TRBV15 and J usage is TRBJ2-5; 9 bases match TRBD1. Germline V gives CDR1 LNHNV, CDR2 YYDKDF (reference sequence). Trimming at V came to 1 base and at J to 4 bases, leaving 7 bases not matched to a gene. CDR3 length: 16 residues. The CDR3 sequence is CATSRGDRVGGETQYC. The CDR3, as DNA: TGTGCCACCAGCAGAGGGGACAGGGTAGGTGGAGAGACCCAGTACTGC.

This clonotype was seen ten or more times. The rearrangement joins TRBV18 to TRBJ1-1; 12 bases are a match to TRBD1. This CDR3 is built from 16 residues. The V gene end was trimmed by 1 base and the J gene end by 2 bases; junction bases not matched to a gene: 2. From germline, CDR1 is KGHSH and CDR2 LQKENI. CDR3 bases: TGTGCCAGCTCACCACGGGGACAGGGGGCAAACACTGAAGCTTTCTTT. Translated, it gives CASSPRGQGANTEAFF.